This TCR beta chain was profiled in a study of the immune and genomic landscape of osteosarcoma. The overall study: Most patients, under 85%, had localized disease at diagnosis. Study outcomes and limitations: A single dominant hyperexpanded clone appeared in about 5 cases, each with <100 clonotypes.

Profiling relied on immunoSEQ multiplex PCR, and the TCRdb table lists in-frame clones only, not all of them. The sample records around 2,600 clones, approximately 78% being singletons. The post-treatment osteosarcoma tumors were primary, local recurrence or metastasis specimens from poor-prognosis patients. J lost 8 bases, V lost 0 bases, and 14 bases had no gene match. Germline-derived CDR1 and CDR2 are ENHRY and SYGVKD. CDR3 length equals 17 residues. Remarks on this clone: Its antigen is unknown.

The sequencing input was metastatic tumor tissue from the lung. The source is a woman aged 18 to 35 with osteosarcoma. The chain recombines TRBV10-3 with TRBJ1-2, with 8 bases matching TRBD1. The CDR3 loop is CAISESSRGAGGDGYTF. The DNA for the CDR3 is TGTGCCATCAGTGAGTCGAGTAGAGGGGCAGGGGGCGACGGCTACACCTTC.